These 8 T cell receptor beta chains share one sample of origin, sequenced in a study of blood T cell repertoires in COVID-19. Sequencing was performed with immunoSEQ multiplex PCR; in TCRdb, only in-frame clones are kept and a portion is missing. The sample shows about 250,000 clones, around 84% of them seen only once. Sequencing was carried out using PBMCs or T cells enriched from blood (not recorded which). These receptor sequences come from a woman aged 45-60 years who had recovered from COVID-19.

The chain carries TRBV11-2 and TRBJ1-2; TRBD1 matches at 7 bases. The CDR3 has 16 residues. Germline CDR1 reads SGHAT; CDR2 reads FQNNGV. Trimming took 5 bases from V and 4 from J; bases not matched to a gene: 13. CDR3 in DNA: TGTGCCAGCAGCCGAACCTCCGGGACAGACAGCTATGGCTACACCTTC. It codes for CASSRTSGTDSYGYTF. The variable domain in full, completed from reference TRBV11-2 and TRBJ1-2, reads EAGVAQSPRYKIIEKRQSVAFWCNPISGHATLYWYQQILGQGPKLLIQFQNNGVVDDSQLPKDRFSAERLKGVDSTLKIQPAKLEDSAVYLCASSRTSGTDSYGYTFGSGTRLTVV.

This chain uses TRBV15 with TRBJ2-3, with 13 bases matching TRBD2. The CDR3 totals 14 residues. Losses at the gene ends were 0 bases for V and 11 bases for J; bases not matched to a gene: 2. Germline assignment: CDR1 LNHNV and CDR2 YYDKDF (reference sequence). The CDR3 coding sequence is TGTGCCACCAGCAGAGATACTAGCGGGAGGGTGCAGTATTTT. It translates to CATSRDTSGRVQYF. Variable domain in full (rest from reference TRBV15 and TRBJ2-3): DAMVIQNPRYQVTQFGKPVTLSCSQTLNHNVMYWYQQKSSQAPKLLFHYYDKDFNNEADTPDNFQSRRPNTSFCFLDIRSPGLGDTAMYLCATSRDTSGRVQYFGPGTRLTVL.

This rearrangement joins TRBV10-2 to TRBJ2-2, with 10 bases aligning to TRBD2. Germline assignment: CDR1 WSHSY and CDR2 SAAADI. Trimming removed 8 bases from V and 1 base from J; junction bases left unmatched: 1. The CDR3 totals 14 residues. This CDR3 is CASGLAVNTGELFF. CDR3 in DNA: TGCGCCAGCGGACTAGCGGTGAACACCGGGGAGCTGTTTTTT.

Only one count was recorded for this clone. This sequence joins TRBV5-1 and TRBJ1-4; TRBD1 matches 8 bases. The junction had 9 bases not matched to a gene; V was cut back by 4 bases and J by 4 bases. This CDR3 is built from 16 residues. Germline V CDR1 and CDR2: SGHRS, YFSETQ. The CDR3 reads CASSQGDRPFNEKLFF. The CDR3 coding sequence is TGCGCCAGCAGCCAAGGGGACAGGCCCTTTAATGAAAAACTGTTTTTT.

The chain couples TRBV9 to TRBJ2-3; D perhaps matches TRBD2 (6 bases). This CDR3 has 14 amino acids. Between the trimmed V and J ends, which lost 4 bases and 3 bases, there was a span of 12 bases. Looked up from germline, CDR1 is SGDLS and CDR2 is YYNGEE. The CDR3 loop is CASSPMGGTDTQYF. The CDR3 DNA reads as TGTGCCAGCAGCCCTATGGGGGGTACAGATACGCAGTATTTT.

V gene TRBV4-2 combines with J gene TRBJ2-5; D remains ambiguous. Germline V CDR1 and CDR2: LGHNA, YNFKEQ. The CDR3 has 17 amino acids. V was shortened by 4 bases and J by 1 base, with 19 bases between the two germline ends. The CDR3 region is CASSPSVGGILQETQYF. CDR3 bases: TGTGCCAGCAGCCCGTCGGTCGGCGGAATACTCCAAGAGACCCAGTACTTC.

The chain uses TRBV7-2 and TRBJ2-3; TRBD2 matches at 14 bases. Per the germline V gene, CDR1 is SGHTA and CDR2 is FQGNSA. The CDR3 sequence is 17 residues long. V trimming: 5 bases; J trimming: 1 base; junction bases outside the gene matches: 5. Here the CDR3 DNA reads TGTGCCAGCAGCCTAACGACTAGCGGGAGGGGCACAGATACGCAGTATTTT. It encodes CASSLTTSGRGTDTQYF. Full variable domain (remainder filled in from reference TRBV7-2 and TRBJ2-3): GAGVSQSPSNKVTEKGKDVELRCDPISGHTALYWYRQSLGQGLEFLIYFQGNSAPDKSGLPSDRFSAERTGGSVSTLTIQRTQQEDSAVYLCASSLTTSGRGTDTQYFGPGTRLTVL.

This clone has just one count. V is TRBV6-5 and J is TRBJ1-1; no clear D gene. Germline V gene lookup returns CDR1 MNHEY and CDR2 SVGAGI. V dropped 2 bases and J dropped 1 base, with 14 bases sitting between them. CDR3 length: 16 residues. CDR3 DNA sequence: TGTGCCAGCAGTTACGTACAGACGGCGAGGAACACTGAAGCTTTCTTT. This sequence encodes CASSYVQTARNTEAFF.